The rows below give T cell receptor beta chains drawn from one sample of a study of regulatory T cells in long-lasting Graves disease. Each CDR3 protein is one row after TCRdb ran MiXCR on the multiplex PCR reads. The repertoire includes hundreds of thousands of distinct CDR3 sequences, roughly a sixth of them detected once, and 25% sits in the top ten. These records were also assigned to another study, of T cells in Graves' hyperthyroidism and ophthalmopathy.

The starting material was peripheral blood mononuclear cells (PBMCs), obtained at new diagnosis, from a patient treated with antithyroid drugs. The receptors derive from a woman aged 35-65 years with Graves disease. CDR3s include the opening cysteine and the closing phenylalanine or tryptophan. The order of the fields is CDR3 protein, clone size, J gene, V gene. Only some rows state a clone size, as once, few, many or a class for expanded clones.

CDR3aa: CASRTAADTGELFF
abundance: NA
j_gene: TRBJ2-2
v_gene: TRBV19

CDR3aa: CSASRAALTQYF
abundance: NA
j_gene: TRBJ2-5
v_gene: TRBV20-1

CDR3aa: CASSAPGQTYEQYF
abundance: NA
j_gene: TRBJ2-7
v_gene: TRBV19

CDR3aa: CASSQGTGGSYEQYF
abundance: few
j_gene: TRBJ2-7
v_gene: TRBV11-2

CDR3aa: CASSSRGGAYNEQFF
abundance: few
j_gene: TRBJ2-1
v_gene: TRBV7-9

CDR3aa: CASSKGTSSRDEQFF
abundance: many
j_gene: TRBJ2-1
v_gene: TRBV7-2

CDR3aa: CASSEQGQESYEQYF
abundance: many
j_gene: TRBJ2-7
v_gene: TRBV2

CDR3aa: CASSTHRGRGANVLTF
abundance: NA
j_gene: TRBJ2-6
v_gene: TRBV19

CDR3aa: CASSERGGRSTDTQYF
abundance: many
j_gene: TRBJ2-3
v_gene: TRBV6-1

CDR3aa: CASSRLNTERQETQYF
abundance: NA
j_gene: TRBJ2-5
v_gene: TRBV4-1

CDR3aa: CASTLAGRNQPQHF
abundance: many
j_gene: TRBJ1-5
v_gene: TRBV6-1

CDR3aa: CASSPTHPWGGTGELFF
abundance: few
j_gene: TRBJ2-2
v_gene: TRBV7-6

CDR3aa: CASSAESQGPNYGYTF
abundance: NA
j_gene: TRBJ1-2
v_gene: TRBV19

CDR3aa: CASSQADPGTSYGYTF
abundance: many
j_gene: TRBJ1-2
v_gene: TRBV3-1

CDR3aa: CASNPGGSPGQPQHF
abundance: many
j_gene: TRBJ1-5
v_gene: TRBV2

CDR3aa: CSALGGTGELFF
abundance: NA
j_gene: TRBJ2-2
v_gene: TRBV20-1

CDR3aa: CASRDGGTEAFF
abundance: many
j_gene: TRBJ1-1
v_gene: TRBV7-9

CDR3aa: CASSSHGLLSYEQYF
abundance: NA
j_gene: TRBJ2-7
v_gene: TRBV7-9

CDR3aa: CASRNRDREAFF
abundance: many
j_gene: TRBJ1-1
v_gene: TRBV12-3/TRBV12-4

CDR3aa: CASSGGQSFMNTEAFF
abundance: few
j_gene: TRBJ1-1
v_gene: TRBV7-2

CDR3aa: CASSPSAGGEISYEQYF
abundance: many
j_gene: TRBJ2-7
v_gene: TRBV28

CDR3aa: CSARGTGGSFDTEAFF
abundance: many
j_gene: TRBJ1-1
v_gene: TRBV20-1

CDR3aa: CSARAGTGEDNSPLHF
abundance: few
j_gene: TRBJ1-6
v_gene: TRBV20-1

CDR3aa: CASKRLEGETQYF
abundance: few
j_gene: TRBJ2-5
v_gene: TRBV28

CDR3aa: CASSQETAYTEAFF
abundance: many
j_gene: TRBJ1-1
v_gene: TRBV4-1

CDR3aa: CASSSTGISGNTIYF
abundance: many
j_gene: TRBJ1-3
v_gene: TRBV3-1

CDR3aa: CASSAGTSGGGRAETQYF
abundance: NA
j_gene: TRBJ2-5
v_gene: TRBV12-3/TRBV12-4

CDR3aa: CASSLGVVVGFFNEQFF
abundance: few
j_gene: TRBJ2-1
v_gene: TRBV5-1

CDR3aa: CASSSMPGSNQPQHF
abundance: once
j_gene: TRBJ1-5
v_gene: TRBV19

CDR3aa: CSARGQRQPQHF
abundance: NA
j_gene: TRBJ1-5
v_gene: TRBV20-1

CDR3aa: CASSPTRQGGSPLHF
abundance: many
j_gene: TRBJ1-6
v_gene: TRBV18

CDR3aa: CASSPRLGDVGELFF
abundance: few
j_gene: TRBJ2-2
v_gene: TRBV6-1

CDR3aa: CASSLEGGGPYNEQFF
abundance: many
j_gene: TRBJ2-1
v_gene: TRBV5-1

CDR3aa: CASTFDGAAFF
abundance: NA
j_gene: TRBJ1-1
v_gene: TRBV2

CDR3aa: CASSRDRESGYTF
abundance: many
j_gene: TRBJ1-2
v_gene: TRBV19

CDR3aa: CASSQRTGANEKLFF
abundance: many
j_gene: TRBJ1-4
v_gene: TRBV3-1